This entry lists 11 T cell receptor beta chains sequenced from one sample in a study of cytomegalovirus exposure and HLA in healthy donors. Use of 60 Vbeta and 13 Jbeta primers characterized the PCR. Produced via immunoSEQ multiplex PCR; TCRdb's table is partial and in-frame only. The table lists some 110,000 clones, about 83% of them singletons, with roughly 6.1% in the top ten. The material sequenced was PBMCs. The receptors were sampled from a man younger than 35 in good health and CMV-seronegative.

The CDR3 coding sequence is TGTGCTAGTGTATCAACTAGCGGGGACCAAGAGACCCAGTACTTC. Protein sequence: CASVSTSGDQETQYF. V usage is TRBV12-5 and J usage is TRBJ2-5, with 10 bases that match TRBD2. The CDR3 is 15 residues long. Germline CDR1 LGHNT, CDR2 FRNRAP. J lost 0 bases, V lost 7 bases, and 5 bases had no gene match. The entire variable domain, with the rest obtained from reference TRBV12-5 and TRBJ2-5, is as follows: DARVTQTPRHKVTEMGQEVTMRCQPILGHNTVFWYRQTMMQGLELLAYFRNRAPLDDSGMPKDRFSAEMPDATLATLKIQPSEPRDSAVYFCASVSTSGDQETQYFGPGTRLLVL.

J is TRBJ1-4 and V is TRBV6-5, with unresolved D. Trimming cost V 6 bases and J 7 bases, with 15 bases left between them. Germline V gene lookup returns CDR1 MNHEY and CDR2 SVGAGI. The CDR3 covers 14 residues. The CDR3 DNA follows: TGTGCCAGCAGCGAAACTACCCGGAGTGAAAAACTGTTTTTT. Translation: CASSETTRSEKLFF.

This sequence joins TRBV4-2 and TRBJ2-2, with D perhaps matching TRBD2 (6 bases). The V and J ends lost 4 bases and 3 bases respectively, with 15 bases between them. The V gene's germline CDR1 is LGHNA and CDR2 YNFKEQ. The CDR3 is 16 residues long. CDR3 DNA: TGTGCCAGCAGCCCCACGTCTAGCGCCTACACCGGGGAGCTGTTTTTT. As protein: CASSPTSSAYTGELFF.

The CDR3 loop is CASSLSGSTDTQYF. Here the CDR3 DNA reads TGTGCCAGCAGCTTAAGCGGGAGCACAGATACGCAGTATTTT. The chain combines TRBV7-3 with TRBJ2-3; D is possibly TRBD2 (5 bases). This CDR3 contains 14 residues. From germline, CDR1 is SGHTA and CDR2 FQGTGA. V dropped 1 base and J dropped 0 bases, with 5 bases sitting between them.

Notes on this clone: Relative to the germline gene, one junction end is altered; a read error may explain this. The chain uses TRBV7-9 and TRBJ2-3; D tentatively reads TRBD1 or TRBD2 (7 bases each). The CDR3 spans 13 residues. The germline V gene has CDR1 SEHNR and CDR2 FQNEAQ (reference sequence). CDR3 DNA: TGTGCTAGCAGCGGGACAGCCACAGATACGCAGTATTTT. Amino acids: CASSGTATDTQYF.

The V call is TRBV12-2, the J call TRBJ2-2; the table's D gene call, TRBD2, was not cross checked with the DNA. TRBV12-2 is reported as a pseudogene. The CDR3 covers 19 residues. The CDR3 DNA sequence: TGTGCAAGTCGCTTAGGGTTCCCCCGGAACGCGGTAACAAACGGGGAGCTGTTTTTT. Its protein is CASRLGFPRNAVTNGELFF.

This rearrangement joins TRBV5-4 to TRBJ2-5, with 8 bases lining up with TRBD1. Per germline, CDR1 SGHNT and CDR2 YYREEE (reference sequence). The CDR3 runs 15 residues. The V segment lost 4 bases and the J segment 0 bases; nucleotides outside the gene matches: 5. CDR3 nucleotide sequence: TGTGCCAGCAGCCGCGGACAGGGCTACCAAGAGACCCAGTACTTC. Its protein is CASSRGQGYQETQYF.

This chain links TRBV6-5 with TRBJ2-7; TRBD2 matches 10 bases. Germline CDR1 is MNHEY and CDR2 is SVGAGI. Trimming took 6 bases from V and 0 from J; bases not matched to a gene: 5. This CDR3 spans 15 amino acids. CDR3 DNA: TGTGCCAGCAGGTCCTCTAGCGGGGGCTCCTACGAGCAGTACTTC. Amino acid sequence: CASRSSSGGSYEQYF.

The V and J genes are TRBV9 and TRBJ1-1; 7 bases align to TRBD1. Germline V lookup: CDR1 SGDLS, CDR2 YYNGEE. The CDR3 length is 15 residues. V lost 0 bases to trimming and J lost 5 bases; unmatched junction nucleotides: 7. The CDR3 loop reads CASSVETGSATEAFF. CDR3 bases: TGTGCCAGCAGCGTAGAGACAGGGAGCGCAACTGAAGCTTTCTTT.

The chain links TRBV19 to TRBJ1-5, with a weak D call TRBD1 (5 bases). The germline V gene has CDR1 LNHDA and CDR2 SQIVND (reference sequence). The V end was cut by 6 bases, the J end by 5 bases, with 17 bases between. The CDR3 consists of 15 residues. CDR3 amino acids: CASRGTVTAYQPQHF. The DNA for the CDR3 is TGTGCCAGTAGAGGTACGGTGACAGCTTATCAGCCCCAGCATTTT.

This chain uses TRBV10-1 with TRBJ1-1; D ambiguous. CDR3 length: 13 amino acids. Trimming took 4 bases from V and 0 from J, leaving 6 bases between them. Germline V gene sequence: CDR1 WNHNN, CDR2 SYGVQD (reference sequence). CDR3 coding DNA: TGCGCCAGCAGTGGGGAGTTGAACACTGAAGCTTTCTTT. This translates into CASSGELNTEAFF.